The clone carrying this T cell receptor (beta chain) rates as medium-sized. These data originate in a study of blood T cell repertoires in COVID-19. In the authors' workflow: Scientists estimated how many nucleated cells there were by amplifying reference gene primers. TCRdb's copy holds only in-frame clones and misses some; the assay was immunoSEQ multiplex PCR. The V and J calls and clone size come from that table; D and trimming were worked out from the DNA. This table has 85,000 to 100,000 clones, over 60% appearing once. The CDR3 loop spans 14 amino acids. The V gene lost 3 bases and the J gene lost 6 bases, with 12 bases spanning the gap. CDR1 and CDR2 from the germline V gene are KGHDR and SFDVKD.

The chain uses TRBV24-1 and TRBJ2-3; D might be TRBD2 (6 bases). Sequenced input: peripheral blood. The clonotype originates from a man in his forties or fifties who had recovered from COVID-19. This CDR3 is CATSDGTWDDTQYF. The CDR3 DNA reads TGTGCCACCAGTGATGGGACTTGGGATGATACGCAGTATTTT.